This TCR beta chain appears in the sequencing data of a study of shared clonotypes between healthy human individuals. The naive CD8 fraction comprised CD45RO-negative cells positively selected for CCR7 and excluded terminally differentiated effector memory CD45RA+ cells. Findings and limits, study-wide: The study sampled only blood, and tissue repertoires likely differ. Limited genetic and exposure-history diversity came from having few donors.

After removal of 4 bases from V and 0 bases from J, the junction contained 9 bases not matched to a gene. There are 18 residues in the CDR3. The germline gives CDR1 LGHNA, CDR2 YSLEER. The genomic DNA of each subset was split evenly across several immunoSEQ plates. This table comes from immunoSEQ multiplex PCR, and its TCRdb copy is limited to in-frame clones, with some not included. The sample has hundreds of thousands of clones, around 92% seen once. With respect to this clone: Its matching antigen is unknown.

The clonotype comes from a man in his thirties or forties in good health. The chain employs TRBV4-3 and TRBJ2-2, with TRBD1 identical over 9 bases. Sample: naive CD8+ T cells sorted from blood. The CDR3 sequence: CASSLSRTGASNTGELFF. CDR3 sequence (DNA): TGCGCCAGCAGCCTTTCAAGGACAGGGGCCTCGAACACCGGGGAGCTGTTTTTT.